This entry is about one T cell receptor beta chain. The antigen is not known. Produced via immunoSEQ multiplex PCR; TCRdb's table is partial and in-frame only. The sample lists over a million clones, roughly 70% seen once, with 1.5% in the top ten. Trimming pared 4 bases from V and 4 bases from J, leaving 15 bases between. Germline loops: CDR1 SGHAT, CDR2 FQNNGV. The CDR3 spans 15 residues. The record originates from a study of shared clonotypes between healthy human individuals. Background on the study: With ages of 18 to 49, the donors were a couple of women and a few men. Findings and limits, study-wide: Investigators collected only blood, and repertoires in tissues likely differ. Expectations were that clonotype sharing among donors would be affected by sequencing depth.

The donors were adults (healthy and HIV-negative) with no recent acute infections or vaccinations. Specimen: memory CD4+ T cells sorted from blood. This sample's subset: CD45RA-negative fraction. The clonotype comes from a man younger than 35 in good health. This chain links TRBV11-2 with TRBJ2-3, with a possible D match to TRBD1 (5 bases). The CDR3 region has the DNA TGTGCCAGCAGCTACTCCTCGCAGGGTGCAGATACGCAGTATTTT. Amino acids: CASSYSSQGADTQYF.